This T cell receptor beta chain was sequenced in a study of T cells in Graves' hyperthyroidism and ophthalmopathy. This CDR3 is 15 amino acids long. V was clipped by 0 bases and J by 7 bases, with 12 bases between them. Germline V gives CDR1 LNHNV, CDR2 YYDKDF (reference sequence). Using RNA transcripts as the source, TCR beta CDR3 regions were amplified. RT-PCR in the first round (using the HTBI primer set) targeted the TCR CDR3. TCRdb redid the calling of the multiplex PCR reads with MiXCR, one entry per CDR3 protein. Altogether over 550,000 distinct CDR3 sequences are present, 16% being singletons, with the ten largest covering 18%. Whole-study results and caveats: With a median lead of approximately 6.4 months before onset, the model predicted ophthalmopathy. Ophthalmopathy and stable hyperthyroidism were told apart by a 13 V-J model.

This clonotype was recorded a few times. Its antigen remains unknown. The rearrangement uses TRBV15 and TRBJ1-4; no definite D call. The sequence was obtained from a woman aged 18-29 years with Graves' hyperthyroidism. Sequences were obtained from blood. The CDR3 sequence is CATSREGWNGEKLFF. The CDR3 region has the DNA TGTGCCACCAGCAGAGAGGGCTGGAACGGTGAAAAACTGTTTTTT.